A single sample is the source of the 6 T cell receptor beta chains below, sequenced in a study of T cells after yellow fever vaccination. TCRdb independently ran MiXCR on the 5' RACE reads; one entry per CDR3 protein. Among just over 300,000 distinct CDR3 sequences, approximately 3.8% were seen once, and the ten largest hold around 20%. Material: PBMCs, obtained on the day of the yellow fever booster vaccination. Every receptor here comes from a man between 18 and 35 years old who received the YFV17D yellow fever vaccine.

The table lists this clonotype with a few counts. The chain couples TRBV7-3 to TRBJ2-3, with 10 positions matching TRBD2. Germline V gives CDR1 SGHTA, CDR2 FQGTGA. J gave up 0 bases and V 2 bases, and 11 bases lay outside the gene matches. The CDR3 loop spans 19 amino acids. The CDR3 DNA is TGTGCCAGCAGCTTATCGGCGACTAGCGGGTACTCTAGCACAGATACGCAGTATTTT. Translation: CASSLSATSGYSSTDTQYF. The variable domain in full, completed from reference TRBV7-3 and TRBJ2-3, reads GAGVSQTPSNKVTEKGKYVELRCDPISGHTALYWYRQSLGQGPEFLIYFQGTGAADDSGLPNDRFFAVRPEGSVSTLKIQRTERGDSAVYLCASSLSATSGYSSTDTQYFGPGTRLTVL.

The sample holds many counts of this clonotype. The V and J genes are TRBV5-8 and TRBJ2-1; a possible D gene is TRBD2 (5 bases). The germline CDR1 and CDR2 sequences are SGHTS and YDEGEE. The ends were cut back, 4 bases at V and 12 bases at J, with 14 bases in the middle. There are 12 residues in the CDR3. The CDR3 DNA reads as TGTGCCAGCAGCCCGGACGGGGATAGGCAGTTCTTC. Encoded protein: CASSPDGDRQFF.

This clonotype has only a few counts. The rearrangement uses TRBV7-2 and TRBJ1-2, with D maybe TRBD1 (6 bases). Germline CDR1 and CDR2: SGHTA and FQGNSA. CDR3 length equals 14 residues. V was pared by 7 bases and J by 1 base, with 13 bases between. The CDR3 protein is CASTQMDSNYGYTF. Here the CDR3 DNA reads TGTGCCAGCACCCAAATGGACAGTAACTATGGCTACACCTTC.

A remark on this clonotype: A read error may be the cause here, since a much bigger clone is one base away. The chain couples TRBV5-6 to TRBJ1-5; a possible D gene is TRBD1 (5 bases). The V gene's germline CDR1 is SGHDT and CDR2 YYEEEE. V lost 2 bases, J lost 0 bases, and 15 bases lay in between. This CDR3 has 17 residues. This CDR3 is CASSLGDRLYSNQPQHF. CDR3 sequence (DNA): TGTGCCAGCAGCTTAGGCGACAGACTCTATAGCAATCAGCCCCAGCATTTT.

Many counts were recorded for this clonotype. This chain joins TRBV6-5 and TRBJ2-5, with D perhaps being TRBD1 or TRBD2 (5 bases each). This CDR3 spans 13 amino acids. Trimming took 6 bases from V and 7 from J, leaving 15 bases between them. Germline V gives CDR1 MNHEY, CDR2 SVGAGI. The CDR3 sequence: CASSWDRIGTQYF. The CDR3 region has the DNA TGTGCCAGCAGCTGGGACCGCATTGGGACCCAGTACTTC.

This clonotype was counted many times. The chain has TRBV7-3 and TRBJ2-1, with TRBD1 as a possible D gene (6 bases). The ends were cut back, 2 bases at V and 0 bases at J, with 8 bases in the middle. CDR1 SGHTA and CDR2 FQGTGA come from the germline V gene. The CDR3 consists of 15 residues. CDR3 nucleotide sequence: TGTGCCAGCAGCTTAGGGGGCGCCTCCTACAATGAGCAGTTCTTC. Translated, it gives CASSLGGASYNEQFF. The whole variable domain, remainder taken from reference TRBV7-3 and TRBJ2-1, is GAGVSQTPSNKVTEKGKYVELRCDPISGHTALYWYRQSLGQGPEFLIYFQGTGAADDSGLPNDRFFAVRPEGSVSTLKIQRTERGDSAVYLCASSLGGASYNEQFFGPGTRLTVL.